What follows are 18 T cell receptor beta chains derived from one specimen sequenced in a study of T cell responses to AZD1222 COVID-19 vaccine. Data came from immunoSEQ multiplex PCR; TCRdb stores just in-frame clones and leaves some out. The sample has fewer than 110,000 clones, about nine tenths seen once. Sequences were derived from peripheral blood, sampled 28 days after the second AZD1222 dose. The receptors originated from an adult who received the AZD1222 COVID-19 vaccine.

CDR3 in amino acids: CATRQSSGNTIYF. The DNA for the CDR3 is TGTGCCACCCGACAGAGCTCTGGAAACACCATATATTTT. This chain links TRBV18 with TRBJ1-3, with D possibly being TRBD1 (5 bases). The V gene's germline CDR1 is KGHSH and CDR2 LQKENI. Trimming cost V 10 bases and J 0 bases, with 10 bases left between them. The CDR3 extends over 13 amino acids.

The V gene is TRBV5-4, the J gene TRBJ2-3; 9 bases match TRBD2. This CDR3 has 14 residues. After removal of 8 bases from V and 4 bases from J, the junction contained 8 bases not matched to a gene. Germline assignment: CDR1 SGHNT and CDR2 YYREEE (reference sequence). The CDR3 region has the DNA TGTGCCAGTAATAGCGGGAGACGCCCAGATACGCAGTATTTT. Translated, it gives CASNSGRRPDTQYF.

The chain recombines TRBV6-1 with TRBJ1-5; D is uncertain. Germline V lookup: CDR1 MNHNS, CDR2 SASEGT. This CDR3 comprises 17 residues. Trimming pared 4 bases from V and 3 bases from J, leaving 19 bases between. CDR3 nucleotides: TGTGCCAGCAGTGCTCACCCCGGACCCAGAACCAATCAGCCCCAGCATTTT. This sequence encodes CASSAHPGPRTNQPQHF.

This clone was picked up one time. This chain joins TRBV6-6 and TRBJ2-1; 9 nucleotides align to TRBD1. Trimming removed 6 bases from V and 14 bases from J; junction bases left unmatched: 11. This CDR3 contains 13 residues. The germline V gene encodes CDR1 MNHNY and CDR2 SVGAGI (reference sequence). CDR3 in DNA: TGTGCCAGCAGCTCAATGGAACAGGGGGCAAAGTTCTTC. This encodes CASSSMEQGAKFF.

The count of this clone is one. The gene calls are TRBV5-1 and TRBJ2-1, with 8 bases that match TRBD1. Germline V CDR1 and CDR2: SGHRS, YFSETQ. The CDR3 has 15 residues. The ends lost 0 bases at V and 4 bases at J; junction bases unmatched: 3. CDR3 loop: CASSLDGQGYNEQFF. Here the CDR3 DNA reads TGCGCCAGCAGCTTGGACGGACAGGGATACAATGAGCAGTTCTTC.

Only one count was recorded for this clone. The CDR3 region is CASSQDSATGELFF. CDR3 coding DNA: TGCGCCAGCAGCCAGGATTCAGCGACCGGGGAGCTGTTTTTT. The rearrangement links TRBV4-3 to TRBJ2-2, with D unclear. CDR1 LGHNA and CDR2 YSLEER come from the germline V gene. This CDR3 is built from 14 residues. The V and J ends lost 3 bases and 5 bases respectively, with 10 bases between them.

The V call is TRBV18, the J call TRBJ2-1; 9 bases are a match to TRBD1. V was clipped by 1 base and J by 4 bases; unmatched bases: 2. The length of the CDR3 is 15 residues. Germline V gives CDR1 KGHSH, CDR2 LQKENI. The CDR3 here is CASSPQQGAYNEQFF. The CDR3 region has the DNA TGTGCCAGCTCACCACAACAGGGGGCGTACAATGAGCAGTTCTTC.

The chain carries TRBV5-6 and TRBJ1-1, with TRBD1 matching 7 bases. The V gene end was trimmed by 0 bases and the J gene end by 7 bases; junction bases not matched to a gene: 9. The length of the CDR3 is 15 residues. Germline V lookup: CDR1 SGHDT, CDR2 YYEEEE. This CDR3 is CASSLVWAGTDEAFF. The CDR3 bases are TGTGCCAGCAGCTTGGTCTGGGCGGGGACAGATGAAGCTTTCTTT.

The CDR3, as DNA: TGTGCCTGGAGTAGGACAGGGGTTCGTGGAAACACCATATATTTT. It yields the protein CAWSRTGVRGNTIYF. The genes are TRBV30 and TRBJ1-3; 9 nucleotides align to TRBD1. V lost 2 bases to trimming and J lost 3 bases; unmatched junction nucleotides: 5. The length of the CDR3 is 15 residues. CDR1 and CDR2 (germline): GTSNPN, SVGIG (reference sequence).

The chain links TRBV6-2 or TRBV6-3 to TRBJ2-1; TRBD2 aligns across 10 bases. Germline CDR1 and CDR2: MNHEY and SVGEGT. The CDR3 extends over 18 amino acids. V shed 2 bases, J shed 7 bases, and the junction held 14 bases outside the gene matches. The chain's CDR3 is CASSYRLGRGLADNEQFF. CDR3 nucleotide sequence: TGTGCCAGCAGTTACAGGCTAGGGCGCGGACTAGCGGATAATGAGCAGTTCTTC.

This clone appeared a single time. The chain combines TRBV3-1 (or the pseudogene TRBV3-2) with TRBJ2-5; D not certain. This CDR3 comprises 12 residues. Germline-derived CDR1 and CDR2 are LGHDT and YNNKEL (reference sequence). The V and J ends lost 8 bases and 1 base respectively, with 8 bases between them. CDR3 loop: CASGKRQETQYF. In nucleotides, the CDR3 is TGTGCCAGCGGGAAACGCCAAGAGACCCAGTACTTC.

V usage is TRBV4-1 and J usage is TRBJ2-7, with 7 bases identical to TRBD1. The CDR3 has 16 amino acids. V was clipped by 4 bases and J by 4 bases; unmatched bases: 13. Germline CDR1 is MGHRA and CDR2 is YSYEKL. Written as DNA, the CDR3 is TGCGCCAGCAGCCCAACAAACAGGGGTATTTGGTACGAGCAGTACTTC. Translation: CASSPTNRGIWYEQYF.

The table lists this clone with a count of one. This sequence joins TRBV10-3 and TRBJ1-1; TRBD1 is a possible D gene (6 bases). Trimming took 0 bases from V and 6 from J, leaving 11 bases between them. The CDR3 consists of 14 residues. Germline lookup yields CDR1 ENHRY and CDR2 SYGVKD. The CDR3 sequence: CAISESEGDPEAFF. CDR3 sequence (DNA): TGTGCCATCAGTGAGTCGGAGGGGGACCCTGAAGCTTTCTTT.

In DNA, the CDR3 is TGTGCCAGCTTTGTAAATGGGGGAAGGAACACTGAAGCTTTCTTT. As protein: CASFVNGGRNTEAFF. This chain connects TRBV5-4 to TRBJ1-1, with D possibly TRBD1 on 5 matching bases. CDR1 is SGHNT, CDR2 YYREEE, per germline (reference sequence). There are 15 residues in the CDR3. Trimming left V 7 bases short and J 1 base short, with 17 bases between.

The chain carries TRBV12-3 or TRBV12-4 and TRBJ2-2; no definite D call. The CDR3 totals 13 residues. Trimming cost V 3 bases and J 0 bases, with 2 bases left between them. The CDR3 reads CASSLANTGELFF. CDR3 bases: TGTGCCAGCAGTTTGGCGAACACCGGGGAGCTGTTTTTT.

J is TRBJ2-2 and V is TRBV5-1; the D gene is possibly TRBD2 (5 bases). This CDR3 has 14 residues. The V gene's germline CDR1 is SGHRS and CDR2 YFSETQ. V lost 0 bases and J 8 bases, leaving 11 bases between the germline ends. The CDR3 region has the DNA TGCGCCAGCAGCTTGGTTGCCGGGGAAGGGGAGCTGTTTTTT. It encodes CASSLVAGEGELFF. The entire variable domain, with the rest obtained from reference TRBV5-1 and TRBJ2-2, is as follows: KAGVTQTPRYLIKTRGQQVTLSCSPISGHRSVSWYQQTPGQGLQFLFEYFSETQRNKGNFPGRFSGRQFSNSRSEMNVSTLELGDSALYLCASSLVAGEGELFFGEGSRLTVL.

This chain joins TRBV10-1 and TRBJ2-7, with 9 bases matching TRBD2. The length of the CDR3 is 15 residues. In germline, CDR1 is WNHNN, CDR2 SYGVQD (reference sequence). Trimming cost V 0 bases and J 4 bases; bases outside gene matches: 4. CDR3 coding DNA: TGCGCCAGCAGTGAGTCGATAGCGGGGGCATACGAGCAGTACTTC. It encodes CASSESIAGAYEQYF.

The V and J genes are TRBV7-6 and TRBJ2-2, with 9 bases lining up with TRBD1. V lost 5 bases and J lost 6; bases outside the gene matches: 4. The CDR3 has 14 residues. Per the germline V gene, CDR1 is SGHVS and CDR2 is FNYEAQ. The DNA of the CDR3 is TGTGCCAGCAGCGCACAGGGGGCGTCCGGGGAGCTGTTTTTT. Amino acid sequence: CASSAQGASGELFF.